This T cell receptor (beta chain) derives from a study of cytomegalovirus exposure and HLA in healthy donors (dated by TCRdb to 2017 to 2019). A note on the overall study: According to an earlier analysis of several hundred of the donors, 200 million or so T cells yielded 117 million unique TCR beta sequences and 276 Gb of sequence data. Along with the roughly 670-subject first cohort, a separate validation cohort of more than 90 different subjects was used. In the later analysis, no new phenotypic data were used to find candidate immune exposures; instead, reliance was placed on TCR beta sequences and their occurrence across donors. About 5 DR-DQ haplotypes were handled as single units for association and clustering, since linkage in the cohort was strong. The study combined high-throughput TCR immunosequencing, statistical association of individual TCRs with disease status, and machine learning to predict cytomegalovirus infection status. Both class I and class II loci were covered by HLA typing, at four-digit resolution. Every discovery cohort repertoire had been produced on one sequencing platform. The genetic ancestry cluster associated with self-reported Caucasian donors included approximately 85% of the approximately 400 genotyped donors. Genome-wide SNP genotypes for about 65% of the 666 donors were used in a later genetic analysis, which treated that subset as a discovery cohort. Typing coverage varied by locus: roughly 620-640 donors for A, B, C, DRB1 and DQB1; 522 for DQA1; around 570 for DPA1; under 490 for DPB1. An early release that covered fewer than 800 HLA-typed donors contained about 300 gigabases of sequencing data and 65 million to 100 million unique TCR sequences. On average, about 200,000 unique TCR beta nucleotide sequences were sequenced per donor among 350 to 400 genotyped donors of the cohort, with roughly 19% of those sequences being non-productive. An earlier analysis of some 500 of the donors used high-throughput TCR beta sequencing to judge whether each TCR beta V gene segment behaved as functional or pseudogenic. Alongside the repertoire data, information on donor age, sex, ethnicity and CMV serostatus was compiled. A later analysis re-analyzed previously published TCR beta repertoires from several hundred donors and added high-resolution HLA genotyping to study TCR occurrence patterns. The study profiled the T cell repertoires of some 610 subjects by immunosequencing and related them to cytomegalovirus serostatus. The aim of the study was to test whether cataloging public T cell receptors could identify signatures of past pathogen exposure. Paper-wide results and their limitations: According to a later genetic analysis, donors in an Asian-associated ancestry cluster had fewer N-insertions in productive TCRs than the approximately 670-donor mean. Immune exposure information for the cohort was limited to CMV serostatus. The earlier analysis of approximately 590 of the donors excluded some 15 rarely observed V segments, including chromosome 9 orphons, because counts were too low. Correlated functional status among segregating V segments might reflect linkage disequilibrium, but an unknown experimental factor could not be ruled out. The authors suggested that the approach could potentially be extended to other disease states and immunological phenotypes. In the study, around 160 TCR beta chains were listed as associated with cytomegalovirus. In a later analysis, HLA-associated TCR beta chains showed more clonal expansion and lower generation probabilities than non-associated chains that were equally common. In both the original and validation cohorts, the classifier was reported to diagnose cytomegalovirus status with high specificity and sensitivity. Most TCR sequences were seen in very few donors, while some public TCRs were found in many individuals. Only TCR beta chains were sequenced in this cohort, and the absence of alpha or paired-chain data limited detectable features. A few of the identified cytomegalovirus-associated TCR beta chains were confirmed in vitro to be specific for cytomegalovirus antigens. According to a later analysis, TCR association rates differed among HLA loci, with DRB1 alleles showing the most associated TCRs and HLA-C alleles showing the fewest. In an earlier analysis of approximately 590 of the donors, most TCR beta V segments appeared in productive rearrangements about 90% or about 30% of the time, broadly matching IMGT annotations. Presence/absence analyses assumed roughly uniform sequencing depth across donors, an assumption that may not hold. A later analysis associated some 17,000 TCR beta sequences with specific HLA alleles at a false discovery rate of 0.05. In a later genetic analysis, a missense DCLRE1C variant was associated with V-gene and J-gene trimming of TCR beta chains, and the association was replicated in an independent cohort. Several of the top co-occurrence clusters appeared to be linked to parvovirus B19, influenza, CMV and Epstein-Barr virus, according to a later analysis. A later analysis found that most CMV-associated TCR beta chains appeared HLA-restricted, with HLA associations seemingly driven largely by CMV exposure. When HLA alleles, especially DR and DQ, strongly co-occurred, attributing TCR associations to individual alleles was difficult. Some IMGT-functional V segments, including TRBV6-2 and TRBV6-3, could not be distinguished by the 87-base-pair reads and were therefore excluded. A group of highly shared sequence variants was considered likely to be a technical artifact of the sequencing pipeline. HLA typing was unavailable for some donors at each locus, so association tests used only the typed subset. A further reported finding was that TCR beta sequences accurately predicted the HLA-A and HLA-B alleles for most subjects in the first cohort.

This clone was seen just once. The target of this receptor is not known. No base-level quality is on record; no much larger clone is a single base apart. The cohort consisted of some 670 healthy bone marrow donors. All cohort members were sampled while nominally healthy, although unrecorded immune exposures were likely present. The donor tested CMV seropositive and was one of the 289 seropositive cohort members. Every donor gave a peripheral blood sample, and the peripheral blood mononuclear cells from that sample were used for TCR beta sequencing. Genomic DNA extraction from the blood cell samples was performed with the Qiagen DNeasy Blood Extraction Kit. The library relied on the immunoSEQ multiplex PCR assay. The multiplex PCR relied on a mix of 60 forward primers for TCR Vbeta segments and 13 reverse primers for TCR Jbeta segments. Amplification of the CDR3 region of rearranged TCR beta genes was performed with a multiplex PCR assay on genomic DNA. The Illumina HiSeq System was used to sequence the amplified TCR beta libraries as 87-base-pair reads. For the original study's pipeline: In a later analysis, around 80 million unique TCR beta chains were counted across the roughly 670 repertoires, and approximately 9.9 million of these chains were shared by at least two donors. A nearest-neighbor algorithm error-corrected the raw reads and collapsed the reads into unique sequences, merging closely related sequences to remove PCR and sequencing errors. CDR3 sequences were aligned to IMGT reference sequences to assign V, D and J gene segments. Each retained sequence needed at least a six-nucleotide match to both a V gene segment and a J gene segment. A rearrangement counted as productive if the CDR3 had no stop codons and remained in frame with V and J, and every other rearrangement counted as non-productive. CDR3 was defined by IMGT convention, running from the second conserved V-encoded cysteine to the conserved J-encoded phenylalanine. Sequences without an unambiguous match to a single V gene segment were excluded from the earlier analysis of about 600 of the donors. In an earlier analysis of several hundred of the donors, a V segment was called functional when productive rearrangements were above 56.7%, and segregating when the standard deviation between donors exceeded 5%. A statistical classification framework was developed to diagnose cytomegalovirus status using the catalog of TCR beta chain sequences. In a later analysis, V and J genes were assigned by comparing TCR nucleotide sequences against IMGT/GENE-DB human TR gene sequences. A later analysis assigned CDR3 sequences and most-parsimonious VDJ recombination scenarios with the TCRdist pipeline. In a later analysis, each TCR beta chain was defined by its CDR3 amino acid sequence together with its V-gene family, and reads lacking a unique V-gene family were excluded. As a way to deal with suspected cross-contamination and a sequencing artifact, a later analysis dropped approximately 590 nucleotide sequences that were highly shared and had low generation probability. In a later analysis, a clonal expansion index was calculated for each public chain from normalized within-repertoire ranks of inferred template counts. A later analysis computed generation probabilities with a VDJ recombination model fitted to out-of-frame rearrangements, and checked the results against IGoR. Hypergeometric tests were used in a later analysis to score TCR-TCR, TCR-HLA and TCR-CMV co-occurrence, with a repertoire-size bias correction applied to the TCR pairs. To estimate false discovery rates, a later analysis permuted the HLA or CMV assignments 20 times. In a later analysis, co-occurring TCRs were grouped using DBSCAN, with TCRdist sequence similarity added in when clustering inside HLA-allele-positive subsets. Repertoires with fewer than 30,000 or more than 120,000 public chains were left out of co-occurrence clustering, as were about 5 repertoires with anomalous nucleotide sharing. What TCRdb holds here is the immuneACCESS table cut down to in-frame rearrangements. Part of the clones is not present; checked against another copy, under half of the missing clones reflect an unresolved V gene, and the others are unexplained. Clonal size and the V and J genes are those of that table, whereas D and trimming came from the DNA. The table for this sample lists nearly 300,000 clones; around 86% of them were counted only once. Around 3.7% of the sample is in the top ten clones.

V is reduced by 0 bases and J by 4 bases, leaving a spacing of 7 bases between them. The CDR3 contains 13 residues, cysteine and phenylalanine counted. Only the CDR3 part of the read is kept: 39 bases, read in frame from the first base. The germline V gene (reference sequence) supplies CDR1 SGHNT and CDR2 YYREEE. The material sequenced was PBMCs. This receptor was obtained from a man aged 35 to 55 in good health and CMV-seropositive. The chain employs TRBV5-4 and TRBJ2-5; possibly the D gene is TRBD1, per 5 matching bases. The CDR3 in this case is CASSLDRGETQYF. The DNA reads TGTGCCAGCAGCTTGGATAGGGGAGAGACCCAGTACTTC.